This entry describes one T cell receptor beta chain. These data are taken from a study of blood T cell repertoires in COVID-19. Authors' methods: The authors estimated nucleated cell counts from reference gene primer amplification. Measured with immunoSEQ multiplex PCR; TCRdb has only the in-frame clones, and not every one. That table supplies the V and J calls and clone size; D and trimming were determined from the DNA. This table holds roughly 250,000 clones, roughly 84% found once. The sequence derives from a woman aged 40 to 55 who had recovered from COVID-19. The material sequenced was peripheral blood.

The CDR3 region is CASSIAYRGRSNEQFF. CDR3 nucleotides: TGTGCCAGTAGTATAGCTTACAGGGGGCGAAGCAATGAGCAGTTCTTC. This sequence joins TRBV19 and TRBJ2-1; the match to TRBD1 covers 9 bases. The ends lost 1 base at V and 6 bases at J; junction bases unmatched: 7. CDR1 LNHDA and CDR2 SQIVND come from the germline V gene (reference sequence). The CDR3 consists of 16 residues.